This section outlines one T cell receptor beta chain sequence together with its context. The antigen is not known. The CDR3 has 19 residues. The data belong to a study of cytomegalovirus exposure and HLA in healthy donors. Study results and caveats: Reports described diagnosis of cytomegalovirus status by the classifier as highly specific and sensitive.

Profiling relied on immunoSEQ multiplex PCR, and the TCRdb table lists in-frame clones only, not all of them. Of under 150,000 clones in the sample, 80% to 95% were seen once. The chain couples TRBV21-1 to TRBJ2-2; the table names TRBD1, a call not compared with the DNA. TRBV21-1 is a known pseudogene. This TCR derives from a man between 18 and 29 years old in good health and CMV-seronegative. Source material: PBMCs. For the CDR3, the DNA is TGTGCCAGCAGCAAACCGGTTTTAACAGGGGCCTGGGGCACCGGGGAGCTGTTTTTT. It yields the protein CASSKPVLTGAWGTGELFF.